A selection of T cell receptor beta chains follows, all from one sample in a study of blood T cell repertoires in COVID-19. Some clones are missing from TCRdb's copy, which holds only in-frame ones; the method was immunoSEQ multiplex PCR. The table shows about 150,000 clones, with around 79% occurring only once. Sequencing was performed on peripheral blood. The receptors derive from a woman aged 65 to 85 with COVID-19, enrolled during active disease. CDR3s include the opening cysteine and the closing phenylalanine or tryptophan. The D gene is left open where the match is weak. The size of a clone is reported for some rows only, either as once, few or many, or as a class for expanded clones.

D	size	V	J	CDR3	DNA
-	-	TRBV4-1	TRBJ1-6	CASSRAGLYNSPLHF	TGCGCCAGCAGCCGGGCAGGTCTATATAATTCACCCCTCCACTTT
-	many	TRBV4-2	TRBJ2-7	CASSQVGSSYEQYF	TGTGCCAGCAGCCAAGTTGGCAGTTCCTACGAGCAGTACTTC
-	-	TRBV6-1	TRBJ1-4	CASSARPGGPEKLFF	TGTGCCAGCAGTGCGCGTCCGGGGGGCCCGGAAAAACTGTTTTTT
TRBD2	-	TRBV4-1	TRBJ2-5	CASSQSSGGAWETQYF	TGCGCCAGCAGCCAATCTAGCGGGGGGGCCTGGGAGACCCAGTACTTC
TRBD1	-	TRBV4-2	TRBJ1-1	CASSLPGGGNTEAFF	TGTGCCAGCAGCCTGCCCGGAGGGGGCAACACTGAAGCTTTCTTT
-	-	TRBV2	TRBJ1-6	CASSVDSIISPLHF	TGTGCCAGCAGTGTGGACAGTATAATTTCACCCCTCCACTTT
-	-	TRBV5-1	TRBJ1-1	CASSFSFSGRNTEAFF	TGCGCCAGCAGCTTTTCCTTTTCGGGGAGGAACACTGAAGCTTTCTTT
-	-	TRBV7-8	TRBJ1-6	CASGRENSPLHF	TGTGCCAGCGGCAGGGAAAATTCACCCCTCCACTTT
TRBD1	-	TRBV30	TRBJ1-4	CAWSAGTGGNEKLFF	TGTGCCTGGAGTGCCGGGACAGGGGGTAATGAAAAACTGTTTTTT
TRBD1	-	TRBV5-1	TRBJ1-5	CASSFTGGSNQPQHF	TGCGCCAGCAGCTTCACAGGGGGGAGCAATCAGCCCCAGCATTTT
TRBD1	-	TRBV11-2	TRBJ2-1	CASSPGQGAHNEQFF	TGTGCCAGCAGCCCGGGACAGGGGGCGCACAATGAGCAGTTCTTC
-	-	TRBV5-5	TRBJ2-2	CASSSLANTGELFF	TGTGCCAGCAGCTCGTTAGCAAACACCGGGGAGCTGTTTTTT
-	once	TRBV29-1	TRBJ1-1	CSVELGGFQPFF	TGCAGCGTTGAATTGGGGGGGTTTCAACCTTTCTTT
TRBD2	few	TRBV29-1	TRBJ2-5	CSATIRLAGGRAQYF	TGCAGCGCGACGATCAGACTAGCGGGGGGGCGTGCCCAGTACTTC
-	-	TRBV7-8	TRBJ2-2	CASSPSSNTGELFF	TGTGCCAGCAGCCCTAGTTCGAACACCGGGGAGCTGTTTTTT
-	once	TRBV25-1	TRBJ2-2	CASSEFRGSDTGELFF	TGTGCCAGCAGTGAGTTTCGAGGGTCTGACACCGGGGAGCTGTTTTTT
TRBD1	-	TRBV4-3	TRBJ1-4	CASSLVFQGAREKLFF	TGCGCCAGCAGCCTGGTTTTTCAGGGGGCACGAGAAAAACTGTTTTTT
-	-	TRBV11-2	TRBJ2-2	CASRSPGVGDTGELFF	TGTGCCAGCAGGTCTCCGGGGGTCGGGGACACCGGGGAGCTGTTTTTT
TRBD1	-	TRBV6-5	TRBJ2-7	CASSGMTGGSYEQYF	TGTGCCAGCAGCGGTATGACAGGGGGCTCATACGAGCAGTACTTC
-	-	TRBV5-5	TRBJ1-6	CASSLGSSYNSPLHF	TGTGCCAGCAGCTTGGGGAGCTCCTATAATTCACCCCTCCACTTT
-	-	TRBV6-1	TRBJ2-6	CASSGLSAGRGSGANVLTF	TGTGCCAGCAGTGGTTTATCGGCGGGACGGGGCTCTGGGGCCAACGTCCTGACTTTC
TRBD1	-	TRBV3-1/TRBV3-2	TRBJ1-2	CASSQELRGQDYGYTF	TGTGCCAGCAGCCAAGAGCTACGGGGACAGGACTATGGCTACACCTTC
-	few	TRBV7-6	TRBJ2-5	CASSGTGRTKETQYF	TGTGCCAGCAGCGGGACGGGCCGGACTAAAGAGACCCAGTACTTC
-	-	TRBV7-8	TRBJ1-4	CASSTRGATVEKLFF	TGTGCCAGCAGCACCCGTGGGGCAACCGTTGAAAAACTGTTTTTT
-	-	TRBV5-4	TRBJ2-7	CASSQAGSYEQYF	TGTGCCAGCAGCCAGGCAGGTTCCTACGAGCAGTACTTC
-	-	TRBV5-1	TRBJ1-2	CASSLARERGYTF	TGCGCCAGCAGCTTGGCCAGGGAAAGGGGCTACACCTTC
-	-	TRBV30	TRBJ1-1	CACNTGLGAFF	TGTGCCTGCAACACAGGGTTAGGAGCTTTCTTT
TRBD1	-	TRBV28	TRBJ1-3	CASSIQGTGNTIYF	TGTGCCAGCAGTATACAGGGGACCGGAAACACCATATATTTT
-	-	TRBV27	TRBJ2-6	CASSSRGSGANVLTF	TGTGCCAGCAGTTCCAGGGGCTCTGGGGCCAACGTCCTGACTTTC
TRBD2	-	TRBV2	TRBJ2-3	CASSGGGGADTQYF	TGTGCCAGCAGTGGCGGGGGGGGAGCAGATACGCAGTATTTT
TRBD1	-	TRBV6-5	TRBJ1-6	CASRTGGNSPLHF	TGTGCCAGCAGGACAGGGGGCAATTCACCCCTCCACTTT
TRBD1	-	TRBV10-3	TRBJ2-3	CATNPGQGGGTDTQYF	TGTGCCACTAATCCGGGACAGGGTGGGGGCACAGATACGCAGTATTTT
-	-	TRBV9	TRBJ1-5	CASSVEGRDNQPQHF	TGTGCCAGCAGCGTAGAGGGCAGGGACAATCAGCCCCAGCATTTT
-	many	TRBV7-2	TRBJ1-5	CASSLGEVGNQPQHF	TGTGCCAGCAGCTTAGGGGAGGTAGGGAATCAGCCCCAGCATTTT
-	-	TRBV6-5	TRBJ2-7	CASSYASKVRAYEQYF	TGTGCCAGCAGTTACGCTTCGAAAGTCCGCGCCTACGAGCAGTACTTC
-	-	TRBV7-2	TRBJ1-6	CAGGSGLQNSPLHF	TGTGCCGGCGGATCCGGACTCCAAAATTCACCCCTCCACTTT
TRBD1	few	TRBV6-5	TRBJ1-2	CASSKDRVGYGYTF	TGTGCCAGCAGTAAGGACAGGGTGGGGTATGGCTACACCTTC
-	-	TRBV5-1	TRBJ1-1	CASSPRGGIGVNTEAFF	TGCGCCAGCAGCCCACGGGGGGGCATCGGGGTGAACACTGAAGCTTTCTTT
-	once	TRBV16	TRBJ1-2	CASSPLPQANYGYTF	TGTGCCAGCAGCCCTCTACCGCAGGCTAACTATGGCTACACCTTC
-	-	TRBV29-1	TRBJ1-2	CSVEESSYGYTF	TGCAGCGTTGAGGAGAGTAGCTATGGCTACACCTTC
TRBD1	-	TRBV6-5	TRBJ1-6	CASSYRQGANSPLHF	TGTGCCAGCAGTTACCGACAGGGGGCTAATTCACCCCTCCACTTT
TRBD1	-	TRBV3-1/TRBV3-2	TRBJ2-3	CASSQQGASPDTQYF	TGTGCCAGCAGCCAACAGGGGGCGAGCCCAGATACGCAGTATTTT
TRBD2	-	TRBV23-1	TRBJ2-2	CASRLTGLAGAPRTGELFF	TGCGCCAGCCGGCTAACTGGACTAGCGGGGGCGCCCCGCACCGGGGAGCTGTTTTTT
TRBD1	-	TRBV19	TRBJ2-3	CASSMLGQGTDTQYF	TGTGCCAGTAGTATGTTGGGACAGGGCACAGATACGCAGTATTTT
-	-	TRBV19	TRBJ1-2	CASKGGQSNYGYTF	TGTGCCAGTAAGGGGGGGCAGTCAAACTATGGCTACACCTTC
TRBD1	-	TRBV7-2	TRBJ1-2	CASSLAHRDRANSYGYTF	TGTGCCAGCAGCTTAGCGCACCGGGACAGGGCCAACTCATATGGCTACACCTTC